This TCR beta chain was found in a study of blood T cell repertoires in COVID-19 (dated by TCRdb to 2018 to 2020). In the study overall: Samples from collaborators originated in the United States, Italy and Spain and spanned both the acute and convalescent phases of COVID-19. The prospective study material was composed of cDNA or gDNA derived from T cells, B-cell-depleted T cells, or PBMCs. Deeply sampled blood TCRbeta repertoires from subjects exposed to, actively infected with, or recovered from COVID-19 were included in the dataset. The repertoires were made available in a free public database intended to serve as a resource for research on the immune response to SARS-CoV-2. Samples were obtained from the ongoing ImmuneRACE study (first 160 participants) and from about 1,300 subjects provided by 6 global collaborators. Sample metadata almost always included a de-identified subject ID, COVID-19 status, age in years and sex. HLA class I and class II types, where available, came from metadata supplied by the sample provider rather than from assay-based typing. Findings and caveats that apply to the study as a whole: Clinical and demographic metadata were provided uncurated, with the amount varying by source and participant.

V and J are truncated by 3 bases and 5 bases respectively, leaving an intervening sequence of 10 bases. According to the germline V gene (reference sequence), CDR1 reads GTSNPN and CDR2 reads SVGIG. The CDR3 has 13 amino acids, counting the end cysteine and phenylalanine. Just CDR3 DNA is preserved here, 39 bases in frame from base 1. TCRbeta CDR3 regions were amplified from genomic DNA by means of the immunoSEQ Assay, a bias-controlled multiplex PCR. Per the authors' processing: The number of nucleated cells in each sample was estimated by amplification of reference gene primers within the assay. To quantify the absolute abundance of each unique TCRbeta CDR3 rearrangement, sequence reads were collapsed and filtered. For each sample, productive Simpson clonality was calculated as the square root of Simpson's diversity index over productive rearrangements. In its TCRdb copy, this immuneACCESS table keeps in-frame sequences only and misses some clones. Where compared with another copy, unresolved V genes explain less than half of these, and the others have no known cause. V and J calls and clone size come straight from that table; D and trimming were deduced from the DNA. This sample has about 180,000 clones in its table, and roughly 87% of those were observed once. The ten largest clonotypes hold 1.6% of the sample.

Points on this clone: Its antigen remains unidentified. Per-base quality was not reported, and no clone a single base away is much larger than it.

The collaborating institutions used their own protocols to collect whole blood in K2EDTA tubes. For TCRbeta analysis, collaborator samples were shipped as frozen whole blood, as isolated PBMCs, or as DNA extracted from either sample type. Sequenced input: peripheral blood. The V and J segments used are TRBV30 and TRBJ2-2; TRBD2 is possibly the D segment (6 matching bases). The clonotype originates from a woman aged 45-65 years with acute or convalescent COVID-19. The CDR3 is CAWRVGGTGELFF. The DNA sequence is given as TGTGCCTGGAGGGTTGGGGGGACCGGGGAGCTGTTTTTT. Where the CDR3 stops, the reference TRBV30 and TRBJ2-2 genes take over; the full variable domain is SQTIHQWPATLVQPVGSPLSLECTVEGTSNPNLYWYRQAAGRGLQLLFYSVGIGQISSEVPQNLSASRPQDRQFILSSKKLLLSDSGFYLCAWRVGGTGELFFGEGSRLTVL.